Below are 5 T cell receptor beta chains sequenced from a single sample in a study of cytomegalovirus exposure and HLA in healthy donors. The repertoire was sequenced with immunoSEQ multiplex PCR; TCRdb's copy has only in-frame clones and lacks some. The sample lists under 200,000 clones, 80% to 90% occurring once. The material sequenced was PBMCs. These receptors all stem from a woman younger than 30 in good health and CMV-seronegative.

This clone was recorded only once. The V call is TRBV6-4, the J call TRBJ2-7, with TRBD1 matching 9 bases. The germline V gene encodes CDR1 MRHNA and CDR2 SNTAGT. This CDR3 contains 20 residues. V shed 9 bases and J 0 bases; nucleotides not matched to a gene: 24. For the CDR3, the DNA is TGTGCCAGTCCCCTCTGGGAAGGACAGGGGCGCGGGATCGGCTCCTACGAGCAGTACTTC. Its protein is CASPLWEGQGRGIGSYEQYF.

V and J are TRBV6-1 and TRBJ1-1; TRBD1 matches 8 bases. The CDR3 has 14 amino acids. V dropped 7 bases and J dropped 0; count of bases not matched to a gene: 4. The germline V gene encodes CDR1 MNHNS and CDR2 SASEGT. The CDR3 region is CASKARGLNTEAFF. The CDR3 DNA reads TGTGCCAGCAAAGCCAGGGGGCTGAACACTGAAGCTTTCTTT.

The V and J genes are TRBV6-5 and TRBJ2-1, with TRBD2 matching 11 bases. The V gene's germline CDR1 is MNHEY and CDR2 SVGAGI. The CDR3 is 16 residues long. After removal of 4 bases from V and 9 bases from J, the junction contained 11 bases not matched to a gene. CDR3 DNA sequence: TGTGCCAGCAGTTCGCTTCCGGGACTAGCGGACGGTGAGCAGTTCTTC. Amino acids: CASSSLPGLADGEQFF.

The J gene is TRBJ1-5, the V gene TRBV14; D is undetermined. The CDR3 runs 15 residues. V dropped 1 base and J dropped 6 bases, with 13 bases sitting between them. CDR1 and CDR2 from the germline V gene are SGHDN and FVKESK. The CDR3, as DNA: TGTGCCAGCAGCCAAGGCGGACTTACTGGTCAGCCCCAGCATTTT. It is translated as CASSQGGLTGQPQHF.

The rearrangement uses TRBV2 and TRBJ2-2, with 8 bases that match TRBD1. This CDR3 is 14 amino acids long. The germline gives CDR1 SNHLY, CDR2 FYNNEI. Trimming at V came to 6 bases and at J to 8 bases, leaving 8 bases not matched to a gene. CDR3 in DNA: TGTGCCAGCAGCCGGCGACAGGGGACTGGGGAGCTGTTTTTT. The encoded protein is CASSRRQGTGELFF.